The rows below give T cell receptor beta chains drawn from one sample of a study of blood T cell repertoires in COVID-19. The table came from immunoSEQ multiplex PCR; TCRdb's copy has only in-frame clones and leaves some out. The data contain 140,000 or so clones, about 80% of them seen just once; the ten biggest clones take up 7% to 10%. Sequencing was carried out using PBMCs or T cells enriched from blood (not recorded which). These receptors all come from a man between 45 and 60 years old who had recovered from COVID-19. The CDR3 runs from the conserved cysteine through the conserved F or W. The D gene is left open where the match is weak. For some rows the clone size is stated as once, few or many, or as a class when expanded; others skip it.

len,abundance,j_gene,v_gene,d_gene,CDR3nt,CDR3aa
16,few,TRBJ1-5,TRBV2,-,TGTGCCAGCAGTGAAGGACGGTCCCGGGGCAATCAGCCCCAGCATTTT,CASSEGRSRGNQPQHF
14,-,TRBJ2-1,TRBV29-1,TRBD1,TGCAGCGTGTACTCGGGACAGCTTAACAATGAGCAGTTCTTC,CSVYSGQLNNEQFF
14,-,TRBJ1-2,TRBV5-1,-,TGCGCCAGCAGCTTTGACTTTGGAAGAGGTGGCTACACCTTC,CASSFDFGRGGYTF
16,-,TRBJ2-2,TRBV7-8,TRBD1,TGTGCCAGCAGCGGCCGGGACAGGGAGAACACCGGGGAGCTGTTTTTT,CASSGRDRENTGELFF
15,-,TRBJ2-5,TRBV5-1,TRBD1,TGCGCCAGCAGCTTGCCACAGGGGGCCGGGGAGACCCAGTACTTC,CASSLPQGAGETQYF
16,-,TRBJ1-6,TRBV6-1,-,TGTGCCAGCAGTGAAAGGGGGAGCTCCTATAATTCACCCCTCCACTTT,CASSERGSSYNSPLHF
15,-,TRBJ2-2,TRBV2,TRBD1,TGTGCCAGCAGTGAAACAGGGGTATTCACCGGGGAGCTGTTTTTT,CASSETGVFTGELFF
15,once,TRBJ2-2,TRBV7-8,TRBD2,TGTGCCAGCAGGACTGAGCGGGGGGGCACCGGGGAGCTGTTTTTT,CASRTERGGTGELFF
13,-,TRBJ2-7,TRBV18,TRBD1,TGTGCCAGCTCATGGGACAGAGGCTACGAGCAGTACTTC,CASSWDRGYEQYF
13,-,TRBJ1-5,TRBV30,-,TGTGCCTGGAGTCGGACAGACCAGCAGCCCCAGCATTTT,CAWSRTDQQPQHF
15,-,TRBJ1-5,TRBV28,TRBD1,TGTGCCAGCAGAGGGACAGGAAGAGGCAATCAGCCCCAGCATTTT,CASRGTGRGNQPQHF
17,-,TRBJ1-1,TRBV5-6,TRBD1,TGTGCCAGCAGCCGGTGGGGGGACGGGACAGGGCGCCGCTGGGCTTTCTTT,CASSRWGDGTGRRWAFF
16,-,TRBJ2-7,TRBV4-1,-,TGCGCCAGCAGCCGTATCGCCGGGACACCGTCCTACGAGCAGTACTTC,CASSRIAGTPSYEQYF
15,-,TRBJ2-7,TRBV28,TRBD1,TGTGCCAGCAGCCCTGGACAGGGGGCCACCTACGAGCAGTACTTC,CASSPGQGATYEQYF
14,-,TRBJ2-7,TRBV7-2,-,TGTGCCAGCAGCGCCGGACAGCGCTCCTACGAGCAGTACTTC,CASSAGQRSYEQYF
14,-,TRBJ1-5,TRBV2,-,TGTGCCAGCAGAATAGGGGGGGGCAATCAGCCCCAGCATTTT,CASRIGGGNQPQHF
12,-,TRBJ1-4,TRBV12-3/TRBV12-4,-,TGTGCCAGCAGCCCGTGGGCGGAAAAACTGTTTTTT,CASSPWAEKLFF
13,-,TRBJ1-6,TRBV4-3,-,TGCGCCAGCAGCCAAACAGATAATTCACCCCTCCACTTT,CASSQTDNSPLHF
17,-,TRBJ1-5,TRBV5-8,-,TGTGCCAGCAGCTTGAGGCAGGGCTCGGGTGGCAATCAGCCCCAGCATTTT,CASSLRQGSGGNQPQHF
17,-,TRBJ1-6,TRBV9,-,TGTGCCAGCAGCGTAGCCTTAGCGGGGGAACGCAATTCACCCCTCCACTTT,CASSVALAGERNSPLHF
15,-,TRBJ2-3,TRBV11-2,TRBD1,TGTGCCAGCAGCTTACCGGACAGGGTCAGAGATACGCAGTATTTT,CASSLPDRVRDTQYF
13,few,TRBJ1-3,TRBV9,-,TGTGCCAGCAGCGTAGGGGTTAGCAACACCATATATTTT,CASSVGVSNTIYF
14,-,TRBJ2-7,TRBV7-2,TRBD1,TGTGCCAGCAGCGTGGACAGGTCTTCCTACGAGCAGTACTTC,CASSVDRSSYEQYF